These T cell receptor beta chains were read from a single sample in a study of molecular identifiers for immune sequencing clone quantification. TCRdb recomputed calls from the PCR reads with MiXCR, one row per CDR3 protein. The sample carries over 600,000 distinct CDR3 sequences, roughly 21% recorded once. Sequencing used naive CD8+ T cells from blood, with Jurkat cell RNA spiked in. The receptors come from a human donor in good health. Some libraries in this study had Jurkat cell RNA spiked in. Each CDR3 is given with its conserved first and last residue. The D gene is left open where the match is weak.

d_call	v_call	cdr3_aa
.	TRBV23-1	CASSQRETQYF
TRBD1	TRBV20-1	CSASAGQGDYEQYF
.	TRBV9	CASSPDVGAQFF
TRBD1	TRBV19	CASSIMGQGYQPQHF
.	TRBV29-1	CSVGGYSSYEQCF
.	TRBV6-2/TRBV6-3	CASSYYRDRVSDEAFF
TRBD2	TRBV7-8	CASSLAVGSSGSYQETQYF
TRBD1	TRBV19	CASSMNSWTGVRETQYF
TRBD1	TRBV13	CASSSSGGRNTEAFF
.	TRBV19	CASSIFSPDTQYF
.	TRBV30	CAWNSEANTGELFF
TRBD2	TRBV27	CARNSGRTYEQYF
.	TRBV20-1	CSAIGHGNIQYF
TRBD1	TRBV7-6	CASSLARPGQGSHEQYF
.	TRBV20-1	CRAADGLNTEAFF
TRBD1	TRBV15	CATSRERTGVKIQHF
TRBD2	TRBV4-1	CASSQDLAGVLYERYF
.	TRBV20-1	CSARAPGVVKYEQYF
.	TRBV7-2	CASSLVVPDTQYF
TRBD1	TRBV29-1	CSVGQGATGELFF
.	TRBV24-1	CASRGSTGELFF
.	TRBV7-9	CASSLAGGDVTEQYF
.	TRBV28	CASSFRGPAHNEQFF
.	TRBV10-2	CASSELAGVIEQYF
.	TRBV6-6	CASSSGEIGEKLFF
TRBD1	TRBV29-1	CSGGTGVGTDTQYF
TRBD2	TRBV19	CASWGGTSGYNEQFF
TRBD1	TRBV12-3/TRBV12-4	CASSRTGDTNEKLFF
.	TRBV4-3	CASSQDSLNTGELFF
.	TRBV2	CASRATTPLVGRETQYF
TRBD2	TRBV19	CASSILLLAGDLDTQYF
.	TRBV19	CASGLGSKQETQYF
.	TRBV7-9	CASSLVARNNSPLHF
TRBD1	TRBV11-2	CASSYRGWGTDTQYF
.	TRBV5-6	CASSLVSGYLGSVQYF
.	TRBV4-3	CASSQDFTANYEQYF
TRBD1	TRBV6-6	CASSYPSSGTGSNEQFF
TRBD1	TRBV4-1	CASSGTGGLGFLHF
TRBD1	TRBV6-6	CASSPGTGVETQYF
.	TRBV7-9	CASALGRSYEQYF
TRBD1	TRBV28	CASTLRTGGITDTQYF
TRBD1	TRBV5-4	CASSPRGRYGYTF
.	TRBV9	CASSPFVGTATNEKLFF
.	TRBV11-2	CASSAPGTSYEQYF
TRBD1	TRBV6-2/TRBV6-3	CASSYLQGAEADTRYF